A selection of T cell receptor beta chains follows, all from one sample in a study of T cells in Graves' hyperthyroidism and ophthalmopathy. TCRdb used MiXCR to reprocess the multiplex PCR reads, holding one entry per CDR3 protein. The data contain 500,000 to 600,000 distinct CDR3 sequences, just under 20% of them singletons. The material sequenced was blood. Receptors were obtained from a man aged 40-49 years with Graves' ophthalmopathy. Both conserved end residues are part of each CDR3. The D gene is left open where the match is weak. Not every row has a clone size; where given, it reads once, few, many or a size class.

clone size: many; D gene: TRBD1; V gene: TRBV4-1; J gene: TRBJ2-7; CDR3 DNA: TGCGCCAGCAAGGTTTCGGACAGGGCAGATTACGAGCAGTACTTC; CDR3 protein: CASKVSDRADYEQYF
clone size: NA; D gene: NA; V gene: TRBV2; J gene: TRBJ1-2; CDR3 DNA: TGTGCCAGCAGTGAGATGGGAAGCGTTGCTAACTATGGCTACACCTTC; CDR3 protein: CASSEMGSVANYGYTF
clone size: many; D gene: TRBD2; V gene: TRBV13; J gene: TRBJ2-7; CDR3 DNA: TGTGCCAGCAGCACCGGGGGGATTGGAGAGCAGTACTTC; CDR3 protein: CASSTGGIGEQYF
clone size: few; D gene: NA; V gene: TRBV14; J gene: TRBJ2-7; CDR3 DNA: TGTGCCAGCAGCCAAGACAGGGCCTACTCCTACGAGCAGTACTTC; CDR3 protein: CASSQDRAYSYEQYF
clone size: NA; D gene: NA; V gene: TRBV6-5; J gene: TRBJ2-3; CDR3 DNA: TGTGCCAGCCCCGTGGACTGGCTCACAGATACGCAGTATTTT; CDR3 protein: CASPVDWLTDTQYF
clone size: many; D gene: NA; V gene: TRBV28; J gene: TRBJ2-7; CDR3 DNA: TGTGCCAGCAGTTCGGGGCAGGGTCACGACGAGCAGTACTTC; CDR3 protein: CASSSGQGHDEQYF
clone size: many; D gene: NA; V gene: TRBV30; J gene: TRBJ1-1; CDR3 DNA: TGTGCCTGGAGTCCAAGGCGGGGGGCGAACACTGAAGCTTTCTTT; CDR3 protein: CAWSPRRGANTEAFF
clone size: NA; D gene: NA; V gene: TRBV10-1; J gene: TRBJ1-5; CDR3 DNA: TGCGCCAGCAGTGAGGTTTTTAGGGATCAGCCCCAGCATTTT; CDR3 protein: CASSEVFRDQPQHF
clone size: few; D gene: NA; V gene: TRBV3-1; J gene: TRBJ1-3; CDR3 DNA: TGTGCCAGCAGCCAAGATCTGTGGTCTGGAAACACCATATATTTT; CDR3 protein: CASSQDLWSGNTIYF
clone size: many; D gene: NA; V gene: TRBV6-2/TRBV6-3; J gene: TRBJ1-1; CDR3 DNA: TGTGCCAGCAGTTACTCCGGGGGGACTGAAGCTTTCTTT; CDR3 protein: CASSYSGGTEAFF